The T cell receptor beta chain described here comes from a study of Ad26.COV2.S vaccination and SARS-CoV-2 variants. For the study at large: Recipients of Ad26.COV2.S got it intramuscularly, once or twice 56 days apart.

The assay was immunoSEQ multiplex PCR, and TCRdb's table has in-frame clones only and misses some. The sample records around 300,000 clones, about 88% being singletons. Documented treatment: some 20 received Ad26.COV2.S at low or high dose, single or two shots; several received placebo; per-sample allocation not given. Sampling took place 63 days after the first vaccine or placebo injection. This clone was counted a single time. V was shortened by 0 bases and J by 7 bases, with 16 bases between the two germline ends. Germline CDR1 SGHRS, CDR2 YFSETQ. The CDR3 has 15 amino acids. V gene TRBV5-1 combines with J gene TRBJ1-1; no clear D gene. The material sequenced was peripheral blood, taken in a trial of Ad26.COV2.S vaccine versus placebo. The receptor's source is a person between 18 and 65 years old who received the Ad26.COV2.S COVID-19 vaccine or a placebo. The CDR3, as DNA: TGCGCCAGCAGCTTGGCGGGAATACGGGCCCGTGAAGCTTTCTTT. It yields the protein CASSLAGIRAREAFF.